This record covers a single T cell receptor (beta chain). This sample is drawn from a study of siplizumab effects on memory and regulatory T cells. Data came from immunoSEQ multiplex PCR; TCRdb stores just in-frame clones and leaves some out. The table includes more than 75,000 clones, 95% to 97% detected once. Where a few donor pairs were concerned, the unstimulated naive, memory, effector memory and TEMRA subsets underwent sequencing. The CDR3 is 16 residues long. Germline V gene lookup returns CDR1 MNHNY and CDR2 SVGAGI (reference sequence). Losses at the gene ends were 4 bases for V and 3 bases for J; bases not matched to a gene: 4.

The sequence derives from a human donor in good health. The specimen was naive CD4+ T cells sorted from blood. This chain joins TRBV6-6 and TRBJ1-5; 12 bases match TRBD1. The CDR3 region is CASSFPGQGANQPQHF. Written as DNA, the CDR3 is TGTGCCAGCAGTTTTCCGGGACAGGGGGCCAATCAGCCCCAGCATTTT.